Listed below are T cell receptor beta chains from one sample, sequenced in a study of metastatic and nonmetastatic thyroid tumors. TCRdb ran MiXCR on the PCR reads. The repertoire holds around 7,000 clones, with 30% as singletons. The specimen was tumor tissue. Receptors were obtained from a female donor with papillary thyroid cancer or a benign thyroid nodule (not recorded which). Some clones in this sample may be carry-over from other donors' samples. CDR3s include the opening cysteine and the closing phenylalanine or tryptophan.

v_call,cdr3_length,j_call,cdr3_aa
TRBV27,16,TRBJ2-5,CASMLLGDSNQETQYF
TRBV6-2/TRBV6-3,13,TRBJ2-1,CASSGPGGNEQFF
TRBV6-5,18,TRBJ2-7,CASTPPRASRFIGSEQYF
TRBV19,14,TRBJ2-7,CASSIVGGTYEQYF
TRBV28,16,TRBJ2-3,CASSRKAGGITDTQYF
TRBV11-2,16,TRBJ2-3,CESSPWGRPETDTQYF
TRBV10-1,15,TRBJ2-1,CASGTGTSGKNEQFF
TRBV6-2/TRBV6-3,17,TRBJ2-7,CASRPERRRGSIYEQYF
TRBV5-1,11,TRBJ2-5,CASSLQETQYF
TRBV12-3/TRBV12-4,15,TRBJ2-1,CASSFNRGQYNEQFF
TRBV11-2,16,TRBJ1-1,CASSLQPMGLYTEAFF
TRBV13,13,TRBJ1-1,CASSTRTAVEAFF
TRBV18,15,TRBJ1-6,CASSLSTGINSPLHF
TRBV9,15,TRBJ1-2,CASSVDEDSNYGYTF
TRBV6-4,17,TRBJ2-7,CASSDSRLAGTPYEQYF
TRBV11-2,12,TRBJ2-7,CASSLEGGEQYF
TRBV10-3,13,TRBJ2-5,CAIGTGVSETQYF
TRBV5-1,15,TRBJ1-2,CASSPGQGFGYGYTF
TRBV5-1,14,TRBJ2-5,CASSSGGAQETQYF
TRBV28,15,TRBJ2-3,CASSQAGGHTDTQYF
TRBV6-1,16,TRBJ1-1,CASSPQAWGETTEAFF
TRBV28,12,TRBJ2-4,CASSLIENIQYF
TRBV7-9,14,TRBJ1-5,CASSLTGGNQPQHF
TRBV2,11,TRBJ2-7,CASSARDEQYF
TRBV6-2/TRBV6-3,13,TRBJ2-7,CASSYGVDYEQYF
TRBV5-1,15,TRBJ2-3,CASKAGGYRTDTQYF
TRBV28,17,TRBJ2-3,CASSPLTSGTREDTQYF
TRBV11-2,14,TRBJ2-7,CASRGLSGFYEQYF
TRBV30,12,TRBJ2-7,CAWTKDRGEQYF
TRBV30,12,TRBJ2-2,CACSPDTGELFF
TRBV9,13,TRBJ2-1,CASSGSLSNEQFF
TRBV7-2,14,TRBJ2-5,CASSAQGWQETQYF
TRBV12-3/TRBV12-4,13,TRBJ2-3,CASSLGISDTQYF
TRBV27,13,TRBJ2-2,CASSLYNTGELFF
TRBV28,15,TRBJ2-2,CASSPTGYDTGELFF
TRBV30,15,TRBJ2-7,CAWSGSGLAPYEQYF
TRBV2,16,TRBJ2-3,CASSGLAGFSTDTQYF
TRBV6-1,15,TRBJ2-5,CASSESRLAQETQYF
TRBV20-1,13,TRBJ1-1,CSGTGGVNTEAFF
TRBV2,12,TRBJ2-2,CASEGESGELFF
TRBV6-5,16,TRBJ2-1,CASSYSASWAYNEQFF
TRBV30,14,TRBJ2-7,CAWSEGGDWNEQYF
TRBV20-1,13,TRBJ2-1,CSARLGLAGEQFF
TRBV7-9,11,TRBJ1-1,CASGNSHEAFF
TRBV12-3/TRBV12-4,15,TRBJ1-2,CASSLALGGGYGYTF
TRBV7-2,15,TRBJ2-1,CASSFAGGGGNEQFF
TRBV20-1,12,TRBJ1-2,CSAYAGGEGYTF